This T cell receptor (beta chain) was captured by sequencing in a study of cytomegalovirus exposure and HLA in healthy donors. Germline V CDR1 and CDR2: WNHNN, SYGVQD (reference sequence). The trim removed 6 bases at V and 4 bases at J, leaving 2 bases unmatched. This CDR3 is 14 amino acids long. Profiling relied on immunoSEQ multiplex PCR, and the TCRdb table lists in-frame clones only, not all of them. The sample consists of around 190,000 clones, about 85% of them appearing once. The gene calls are TRBV10-1 and TRBJ2-2, with 10 positions matching TRBD2. Sequences were obtained from PBMCs. This TCR came from a man aged 18 to 29 in good health and CMV-seropositive. The DNA for the CDR3 is TGCGCCAGCAGCTTAGCGGGAGGCACCGGGGAGCTGTTTTTT. This codes for CASSLAGGTGELFF.